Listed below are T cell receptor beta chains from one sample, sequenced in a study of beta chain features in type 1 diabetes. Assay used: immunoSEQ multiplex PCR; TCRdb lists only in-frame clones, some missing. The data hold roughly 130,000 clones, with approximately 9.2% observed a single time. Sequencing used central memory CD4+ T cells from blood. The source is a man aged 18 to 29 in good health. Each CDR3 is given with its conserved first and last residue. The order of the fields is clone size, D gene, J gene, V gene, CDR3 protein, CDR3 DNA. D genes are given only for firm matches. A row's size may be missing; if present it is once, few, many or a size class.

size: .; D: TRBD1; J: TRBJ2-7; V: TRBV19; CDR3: CASSHPGQGAYEQYF; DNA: TGTGCCAGTAGTCACCCGGGACAGGGGGCTTACGAGCAGTACTTC
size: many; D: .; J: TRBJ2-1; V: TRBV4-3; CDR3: CASSQANDEQFF; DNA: TGCGCCAGCAGCCAAGCTAACGATGAGCAGTTCTTC
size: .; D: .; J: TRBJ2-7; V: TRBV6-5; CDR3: CASSGTRAEQYF; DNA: TGTGCCAGCAGTGGAACGCGGGCCGAGCAGTACTTC
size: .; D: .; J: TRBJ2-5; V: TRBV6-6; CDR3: CASSPGTSGGRETQYF; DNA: TGTGCCAGCAGTCCTGGGACGTCGGGGGGCAGGGAGACCCAGTACTTC
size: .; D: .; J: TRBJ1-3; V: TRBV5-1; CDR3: CASSPDRPNSGNTIYF; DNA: TGCGCCAGCAGCCCAGACAGACCTAACTCTGGAAACACCATATATTTT
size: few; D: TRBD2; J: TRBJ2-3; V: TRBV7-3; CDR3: CASSLNSGGRTDTQYF; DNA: TGTGCCAGCAGCTTAAATAGCGGGGGTCGAACAGATACGCAGTATTTT
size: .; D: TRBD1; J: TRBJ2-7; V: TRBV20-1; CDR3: CSAGQGGEQYF; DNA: TGCAGTGCTGGACAGGGAGGTGAGCAGTACTTC
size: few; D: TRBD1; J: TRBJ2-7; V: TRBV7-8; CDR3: CASSLLRFFSGQRSYEQYF; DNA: TGTGCCAGCAGCTTATTACGGTTCTTTTCGGGACAGCGCTCCTACGAGCAGTACTTC
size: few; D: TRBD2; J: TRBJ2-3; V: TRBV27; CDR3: CASTAGGRWDTQYF; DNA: TGTGCCAGCACCGCGGGGGGGCGGTGGGATACGCAGTATTTT
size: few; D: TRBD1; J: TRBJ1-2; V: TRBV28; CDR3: CASSQGDWYGYTF; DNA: TGTGCCAGCAGCCAGGGGGATTGGTATGGCTACACCTTC
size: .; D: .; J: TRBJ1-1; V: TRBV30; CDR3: CAWRGQNTEAFF; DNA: TGTGCCTGGAGGGGGCAGAACACTGAAGCTTTCTTT
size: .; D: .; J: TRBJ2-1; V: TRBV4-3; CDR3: CASSQEQMGSYNEQFF; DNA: TGCGCCAGCAGCCAGGAACAGATGGGCTCCTACAATGAGCAGTTCTTC
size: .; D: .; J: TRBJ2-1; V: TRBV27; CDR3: CASISAGYEQFF; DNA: TGTGCCAGCATCTCGGCGGGATATGAGCAGTTCTTC
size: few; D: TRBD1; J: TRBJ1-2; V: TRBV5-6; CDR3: CASSPSGGGLRGYTF; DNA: TGTGCCAGCAGCCCGAGCGGAGGGGGCTTGCGTGGCTACACCTTC
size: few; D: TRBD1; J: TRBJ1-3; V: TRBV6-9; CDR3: CASSWVQTGLGGNTIYF; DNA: TGTGCCAGCAGTTGGGTCCAGACAGGGTTGGGAGGAAACACCATATATTTT
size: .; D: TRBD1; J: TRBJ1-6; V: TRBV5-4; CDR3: CASSSPPGTGGNSPLHF; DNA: TGTGCCAGCAGCTCTCCCCCTGGGACAGGCGGGAATTCACCCCTCCACTTT
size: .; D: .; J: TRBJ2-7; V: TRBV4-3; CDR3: CASSQGGRTGNEQYF; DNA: TGCGCCAGCAGCCAGGGGGGGCGTACAGGGAACGAGCAGTACTTC
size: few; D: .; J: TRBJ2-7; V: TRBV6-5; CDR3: CASSYSRVGYEQYF; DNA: TGTGCCAGCAGTTACAGCAGGGTAGGGTACGAGCAGTACTTC
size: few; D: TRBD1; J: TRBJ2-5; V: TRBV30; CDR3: CASDRDAETQYF; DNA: TGTGCCTCGGACAGGGACGCGGAGACCCAGTACTTC
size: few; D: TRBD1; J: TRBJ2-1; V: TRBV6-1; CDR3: CASSAPGGRDEQFF; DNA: TGTGCCAGCAGCGCCCCAGGGGGCCGGGATGAGCAGTTCTTC
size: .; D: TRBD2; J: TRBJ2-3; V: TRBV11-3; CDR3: CASSTGRLAGGLADTQYF; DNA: TGTGCCAGCAGCACGGGACGACTAGCGGGGGGTCTCGCAGATACGCAGTATTTT
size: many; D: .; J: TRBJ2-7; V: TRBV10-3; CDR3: CAISESNSGSYEQYF; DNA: TGTGCCATCAGTGAGTCGAACAGTGGATCCTACGAGCAGTACTTC
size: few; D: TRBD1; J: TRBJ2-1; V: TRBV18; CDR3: CASSPRGQATYNEQFF; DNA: TGTGCCAGCTCACCAAGGGGACAGGCTACCTACAATGAGCAGTTCTTC
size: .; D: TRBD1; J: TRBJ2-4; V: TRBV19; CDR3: CASSEPRGRTGNIQYF; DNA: TGTGCCAGTAGTGAACCCAGGGGGCGGACGGGGAACATTCAGTACTTC
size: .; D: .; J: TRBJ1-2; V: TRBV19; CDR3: CASSMGRKNYGYTF; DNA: TGTGCCAGTAGTATGGGCAGAAAGAACTATGGCTACACCTTC
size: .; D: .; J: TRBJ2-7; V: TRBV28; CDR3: CASSTSRGLYEQYF; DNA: TGTGCCAGCAGCACCTCAAGGGGACTCTACGAGCAGTACTTC
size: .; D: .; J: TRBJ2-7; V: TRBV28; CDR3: CASTHRGRGYEQYF; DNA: TGTGCCAGCACCCATAGGGGCAGGGGCTACGAGCAGTACTTC
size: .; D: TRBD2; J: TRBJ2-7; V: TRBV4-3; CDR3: CASSQGLADSYEQYF; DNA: TGCGCCAGCAGCCAAGGTCTAGCGGACTCCTACGAGCAGTACTTC
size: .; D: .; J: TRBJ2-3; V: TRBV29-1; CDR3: CSVFHRSTDTQYF; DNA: TGCAGCGTTTTCCACAGAAGCACAGATACGCAGTATTTT
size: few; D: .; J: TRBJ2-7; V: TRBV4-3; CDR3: CASSPKGTGLGSYEQYF; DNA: TGCGCCAGCAGCCCCAAGGGAACAGGGCTGGGGTCCTACGAGCAGTACTTC
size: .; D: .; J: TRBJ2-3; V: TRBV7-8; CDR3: CASSPLSTDTQYF; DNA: TGTGCCAGCAGCCCCCTTAGCACAGATACGCAGTATTTT
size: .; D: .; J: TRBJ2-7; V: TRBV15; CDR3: CATTPGGIRGLYEQYF; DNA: TGTGCCACCACCCCGGGGGGAATCAGGGGACTCTACGAGCAGTACTTC
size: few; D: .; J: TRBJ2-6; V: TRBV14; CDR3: CASSSQAGANVLTF; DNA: TGTGCCAGCAGTTCTCAGGCCGGGGCCAACGTCCTGACTTTC
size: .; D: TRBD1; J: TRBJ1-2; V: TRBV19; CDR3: CASSTPRTGGAYGYTF; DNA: TGTGCCAGTAGTACCCCGAGGACAGGGGGGGCCTATGGCTACACCTTC
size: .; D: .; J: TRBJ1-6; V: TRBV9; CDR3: CASSPRLTRSYNSPLHF; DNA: TGTGCCAGCAGCCCCCGTCTAACTCGGTCCTATAATTCACCCCTCCACTTT
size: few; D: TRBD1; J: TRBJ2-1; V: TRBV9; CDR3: CASSPRPGTGGNEQFF; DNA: TGTGCCAGCAGCCCCCGTCCCGGGACAGGGGGCAATGAGCAGTTCTTC
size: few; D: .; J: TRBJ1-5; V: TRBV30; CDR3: CAWRDGRGGQPQHF; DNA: TGTGCCTGGAGGGATGGGAGGGGCGGTCAGCCCCAGCATTTT
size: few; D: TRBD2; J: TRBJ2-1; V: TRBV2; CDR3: CASSERLAGEQFF; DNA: TGTGCCAGCAGTGAACGGCTAGCGGGGGAGCAGTTCTTC
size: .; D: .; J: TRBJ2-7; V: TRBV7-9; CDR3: CASSRGYEQYF; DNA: TGTGCCAGCAGCAGGGGCTACGAGCAGTACTTC
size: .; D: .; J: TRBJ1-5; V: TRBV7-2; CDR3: CASSPRGNQPQHF; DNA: TGTGCCAGCAGCCCAAGGGGGAATCAGCCCCAGCATTTT
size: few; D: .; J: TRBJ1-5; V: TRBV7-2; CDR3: CASSLDGAPNQPQHF; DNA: TGTGCCAGCAGCTTAGATGGGGCCCCCAATCAGCCCCAGCATTTT
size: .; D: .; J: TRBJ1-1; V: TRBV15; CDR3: CATSREYSDTEAFF; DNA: TGTGCCACCAGCAGAGAATATTCGGACACTGAAGCTTTCTTT
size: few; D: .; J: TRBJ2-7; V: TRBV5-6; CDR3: CASSLEVLGGLGEQYF; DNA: TGTGCCAGCAGCTTGGAGGTTTTGGGAGGTTTGGGCGAGCAGTACTTC
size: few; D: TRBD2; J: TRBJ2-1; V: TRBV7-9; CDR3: CAVRGDSYNEQFF; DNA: TGTGCCGTCCGGGGGGACTCCTACAATGAGCAGTTCTTC
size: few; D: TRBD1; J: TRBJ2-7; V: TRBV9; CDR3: CASSVEDRTYEQYF; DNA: TGTGCCAGCAGCGTAGAGGACAGGACTTACGAGCAGTACTTC
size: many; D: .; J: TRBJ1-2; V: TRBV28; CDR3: CATLLRQDYGYTF; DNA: TGTGCCACCCTGCTCCGCCAGGACTATGGCTACACCTTC
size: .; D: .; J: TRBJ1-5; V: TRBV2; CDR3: CASSWGGLSNQPQHF; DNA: TGTGCCAGCAGCTGGGGGGGGTTGAGCAATCAGCCCCAGCATTTT
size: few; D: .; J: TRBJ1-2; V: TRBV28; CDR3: CASTPQNAIYGYTF; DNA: TGTGCCAGCACCCCTCAAAATGCGATCTATGGCTACACCTTC
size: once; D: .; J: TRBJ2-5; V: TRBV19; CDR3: CASSMRGGQETQYF; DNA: TGTGCCAGTAGTATGCGAGGGGGCCAAGAGACCCAGTACTTC
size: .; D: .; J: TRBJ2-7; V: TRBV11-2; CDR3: CASSPIDRSRSSSYEQYF; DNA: TGTGCCAGCAGCCCAATCGACAGGTCAAGATCGAGCTCCTACGAGCAGTACTTC
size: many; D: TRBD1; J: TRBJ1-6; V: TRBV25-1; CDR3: CASSESTGWSPLHF; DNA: TGTGCCAGCAGTGAATCGACAGGGTGGTCACCCCTCCACTTT
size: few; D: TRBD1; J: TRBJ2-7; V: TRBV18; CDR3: CASSPRDRDTEQYF; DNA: TGTGCCAGCTCACCACGTGACAGGGATACCGAGCAGTACTTC